Below, 18 T cell receptor beta chains from the same sample are listed, as sequenced in a study of blood T cell repertoires in COVID-19. Clones were read by immunoSEQ multiplex PCR, and TCRdb kept only the in-frame ones, dropping some. The table lists about 110,000 clones, roughly 91% of them singletons. The sample taken for sequencing was peripheral blood. The receptor source for this set is a woman aged 50 to 60 with acute or convalescent COVID-19.

The V call is TRBV6-5, the J call TRBJ2-5; no clear D gene. The germline V gene has CDR1 MNHEY and CDR2 SVGAGI. The CDR3 consists of 12 residues. V lost 5 bases and J lost 3, with 7 bases in between. This CDR3 reads CASSTVKETQYF. In nucleotides, the CDR3 is TGTGCCAGCAGTACTGTGAAAGAGACCCAGTACTTC.

The CDR3 region has the DNA TGTGCCAGCTCACCACCGCAGGGGGCGGTCGGTGAAAAACTGTTTTTT. This translates into CASSPPQGAVGEKLFF. The rearrangement joins TRBV18 to TRBJ1-4, with TRBD1 matching 8 bases. V lost 0 bases to trimming and J lost 7 bases; unmatched junction nucleotides: 7. The CDR3 covers 16 residues. Germline CDR1 and CDR2: KGHSH and LQKENI.

The chain carries TRBV6-5 and TRBJ2-6; the D gene is possibly TRBD2 (5 bases). CDR3 length: 15 amino acids. Germline V CDR1 and CDR2: MNHEY, SVGAGI. Trimming cost V 2 bases and J 1 base, with 6 bases left between them. The DNA for the CDR3 is TGTGCCAGCAGTTACGGCGGGTCTGGGGCCAACGTCCTGACTTTC. Translation: CASSYGGSGANVLTF.

This clone was detected only once. The V and J genes are TRBV7-9 and TRBJ1-2; unclear D gene. The CDR3 extends over 13 amino acids. V was clipped by 1 base and J by 4 bases, with 7 bases between them. Germline lookup yields CDR1 SEHNR and CDR2 FQNEAQ (reference sequence). The CDR3 sequence: CASSLGLSYGYTF. DNA for the CDR3: TGTGCCAGCAGCTTAGGGTTGAGCTATGGCTACACCTTC. The full variable domain, in which reference TRBV7-9 and TRBJ1-2 provide the parts outside the CDR3, is DTGVSQNPRHKITKRGQNVTFRCDPISEHNRLYWYRQTLGQGPEFLTYFQNEAQLEKSRLLSDRFSAERPKGSFSTLEIQRTEQGDSAMYLCASSLGLSYGYTFGSGTRLTVV.

The J gene is TRBJ1-2, the V gene TRBV9; 7 nucleotides match TRBD1. CDR1 is SGDLS, CDR2 YYNGEE, per germline. After removal of 5 bases from V and 3 bases from J, the junction contained 4 bases not matched to a gene. This CDR3 contains 13 residues. The CDR3 DNA reads as TGTGCCAGCAGTTTTACAGGGGACTATGGCTACACCTTC. It yields the protein CASSFTGDYGYTF.

This clone appeared once. The chain couples TRBV9 to TRBJ1-5, with D possibly being TRBD1 (5 bases). Germline lookup yields CDR1 SGDLS and CDR2 YYNGEE. CDR3 length: 15 residues. Trimming stripped 0 bases from V and 6 bases from J, with 13 bases between. The CDR3 sequence: CASSVDFQGFQPQHF. CDR3 coding DNA: TGTGCCAGCAGCGTAGACTTCCAGGGCTTTCAGCCCCAGCATTTT.

The J gene is TRBJ2-1, the V gene TRBV6-5; TRBD2 is a possible D gene (5 bases). Per germline, CDR1 MNHEY and CDR2 SVGAGI. With 10 bases removed from V and 4 bases from J, the gap between germline ends came to 8 bases. This CDR3 comprises 11 residues. The DNA of the CDR3 is TGTGCCACCGGCGGGTACAATGAGCAGTTCTTC. Residues: CATGGYNEQFF.

The chain couples TRBV3-1 (or the pseudogene TRBV3-2) to TRBJ2-2; 7 bases are a match to TRBD1. The V and J ends lost 0 bases and 2 bases, in that order; junction bases with no gene match: 15. Germline V gene lookup returns CDR1 LGHDT and CDR2 YNNKEL (reference sequence). The length of the CDR3 is 20 residues. The CDR3 region has the DNA TGTGCCAGCAGCCAAGAATATTCCGGGACAGCCTACCTTAACACCGGGGAGCTGTTTTTT. Its protein product is CASSQEYSGTAYLNTGELFF.

The chain couples TRBV6-5 to TRBJ1-1; TRBD1 matches at 7 bases. Trimming at V came to 8 bases and at J to 5 bases, leaving 5 bases not matched to a gene. The CDR3 runs to 12 residues. Germline loops: CDR1 MNHEY, CDR2 SVGAGI. This chain's CDR3 is CASQGVWTEAFF. The CDR3 DNA sequence: TGTGCCAGCCAGGGGGTTTGGACTGAAGCTTTCTTT.

This clone was counted a single time. V usage is TRBV10-3 and J usage is TRBJ2-7; 8 nucleotides align to TRBD1. The CDR3 is 16 amino acids. V was clipped by 3 bases and J by 2 bases; unmatched bases: 9. Germline V gives CDR1 ENHRY, CDR2 SYGVKD. CDR3 residues: CAISDSGTGLTYEQYF. The CDR3 DNA follows: TGTGCCATCAGTGATTCGGGGACAGGTCTAACCTACGAGCAGTACTTC.

CDR3 sequence: CASSPTLRGISNQPQHF. As DNA, the CDR3 is TGCGCCAGCAGCCCGACGCTAAGGGGCATCAGCAATCAGCCCCAGCATTTT. The chain joins TRBV5-1 to TRBJ1-5, with D possibly matching TRBD1 (5 bases). V dropped 4 bases and J dropped 1 base, with 18 bases sitting between them. This CDR3 region has 17 residues. CDR1 SGHRS and CDR2 YFSETQ come from the germline V gene.

The chain links TRBV29-1 to TRBJ2-7; 8 positions match TRBD2. Trimming removed 4 bases from V and 7 bases from J; junction bases left unmatched: 12. The CDR3 sequence is 14 residues long. Germline V lookup: CDR1 SQVTM, CDR2 ANQGSEA. CDR3 nucleotide sequence: TGCAGCGTTGCGGGAGGGGACCGACACCTAGAGCAGTACTTC. It codes for CSVAGGDRHLEQYF.

CDR3 protein: CASRQGAVDTQYF. As DNA, the CDR3 is TGTGCCAGCAGGCAGGGGGCTGTAGATACGCAGTATTTT. The chain employs TRBV12-3 or TRBV12-4 and TRBJ2-3; 8 nucleotides agree with TRBD1. The length of the CDR3 is 13 residues. V lost 6 bases to trimming and J lost 5 bases; unmatched junction nucleotides: 4.

The chain has TRBV7-2 and TRBJ2-3, with D hard to call. Trimming stripped 3 bases from V and 4 bases from J, with 5 bases between. This CDR3 is built from 12 residues. The germline V gene has CDR1 SGHTA and CDR2 FQGNSA. The CDR3 DNA is TGTGCCAGCAGCTTCTCGGCAGATACGCAGTATTTT. Translated, it gives CASSFSADTQYF.

The genes are TRBV29-1 and TRBJ2-7, with TRBD2 identical over 11 bases. V trimming: 5 bases; J trimming: 2 bases; junction bases outside the gene matches: 5. The CDR3 consists of 14 residues. Germline CDR1 SQVTM, CDR2 ANQGSEA. DNA for the CDR3: TGCAGCGTTTCTAGCGGGAGGCCCCCCTACGAGCAGTACTTC. Translation gives CSVSSGRPPYEQYF.

This clone was recorded only once. The chain has TRBV11-2 and TRBJ2-7; 9 bases are a match to TRBD1. The CDR3 spans 13 residues. Germline values: CDR1 SGHAT, CDR2 FQNNGV. Unmatched junction bases numbered 4, after V lost 5 bases and J lost 5 bases. The CDR3 coding sequence is TGTGCCAGCAGCCGGACAGGGGTGGACGAGCAGTACTTC. This gives the protein CASSRTGVDEQYF.

V and J are TRBV6-5 and TRBJ1-2; D remains ambiguous. Trimming took 4 bases from V and 5 from J, leaving 11 bases between them. The CDR3 runs 13 residues. Germline V gene data show CDR1 as MNHEY and CDR2 as SVGAGI. The CDR3, as DNA: TGTGCCAGCAGTTTTCAGGCCCTTTATGGCTACACCTTC. Protein sequence: CASSFQALYGYTF.

The chain carries TRBV10-3 and TRBJ2-3, with TRBD1 matching 8 bases. The CDR3 has 15 amino acids. Trimming cost V 5 bases and J 4 bases; bases outside gene matches: 8. CDR1 and CDR2 from the germline V gene are ENHRY and SYGVKD. The CDR3 region has the DNA TGTGCCATCAGTACCGGGACAGGCCCCCCAGATACGCAGTATTTT. Translating gives CAISTGTGPPDTQYF.